The 3 T cell receptor beta chains listed next were all sequenced from one sample in a study of cytomegalovirus exposure and HLA in healthy donors. Using immunoSEQ multiplex PCR, the repertoire was profiled, and TCRdb retains in-frame clones only, with some absent. The profile shows hundreds of thousands of clones, about 87% of them singletons. Sequencing was performed on PBMCs. All receptors come from a man between 18 and 35 years old in good health and CMV-seronegative.

J is TRBJ2-6 and V is TRBV18; TRBD1 might be the D (6 bases). The germline V gene has CDR1 KGHSH and CDR2 LQKENI. CDR3 size: 16 residues. V was clipped by 4 bases and J by 0 bases, with 10 bases between them. CDR3 nucleotide sequence: TGTGCCAGCTCACTGGGGGCCTACTCTGGGGCCAACGTCCTGACTTTC. It encodes CASSLGAYSGANVLTF.

The V and J genes are TRBV5-6 and TRBJ1-2; 9 positions match TRBD1. CDR3 length: 14 amino acids. CDR1 and CDR2 from the germline V gene are SGHDT and YYEEEE. The ends lost 0 bases at V and 6 bases at J; junction bases unmatched: 3. The CDR3: CASSLAGQGDGYTF. The CDR3, as DNA: TGTGCCAGCAGCTTGGCGGGACAGGGTGATGGCTACACCTTC.

The rearrangement joins TRBV6-5 to TRBJ2-7; 12 bases map to TRBD1. The CDR3 runs 14 residues. V lost 6 bases and J lost 5; bases outside the gene matches: 5. Germline loops: CDR1 MNHEY, CDR2 SVGAGI. CDR3 loop: CASSPGTGGNEQYF. DNA of the CDR3: TGTGCCAGCAGCCCCGGGACAGGGGGCAACGAGCAGTACTTC.